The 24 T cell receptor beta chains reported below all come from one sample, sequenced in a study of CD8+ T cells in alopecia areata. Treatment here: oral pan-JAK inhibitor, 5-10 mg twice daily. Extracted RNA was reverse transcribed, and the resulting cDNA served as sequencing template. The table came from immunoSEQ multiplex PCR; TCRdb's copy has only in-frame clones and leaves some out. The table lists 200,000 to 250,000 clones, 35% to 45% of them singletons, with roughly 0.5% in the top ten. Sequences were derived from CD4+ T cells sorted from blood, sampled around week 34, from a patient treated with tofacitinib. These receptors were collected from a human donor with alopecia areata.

For the CDR3, the DNA is TGTGCCAGCAGCTCCGGACTAGTTCTCAATGAGCAGTTCTTC. As protein: CASSSGLVLNEQFF. The chain joins TRBV5-5 to TRBJ2-1; 7 nucleotides match TRBD2. There are 14 residues in the CDR3. Germline trimming cut 3 bases from V and 6 bases from J; bases unmatched to any gene: 6. Germline CDR1 is SGHKS and CDR2 is YYEKEE (reference sequence).

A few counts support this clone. Written as DNA, the CDR3 is TGTGCCAGCAGCCCCTCCGGGACAGGGGGCCCGGTGTATGGCTACACCTTC. Translation: CASSPSGTGGPVYGYTF. The chain has TRBV14 and TRBJ1-2; 12 nucleotides match TRBD1. There are 17 residues in the CDR3. V shed 4 bases and J 5 bases; nucleotides not matched to a gene: 11. Looked up from germline, CDR1 is SGHDN and CDR2 is FVKESK.

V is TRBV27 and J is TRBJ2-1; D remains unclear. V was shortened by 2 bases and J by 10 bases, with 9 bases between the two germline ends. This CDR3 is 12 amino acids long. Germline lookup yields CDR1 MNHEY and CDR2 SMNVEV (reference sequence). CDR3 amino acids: CASSLVYGEQFF. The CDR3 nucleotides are TGTGCCAGCAGTTTAGTTTACGGCGAGCAGTTCTTC.

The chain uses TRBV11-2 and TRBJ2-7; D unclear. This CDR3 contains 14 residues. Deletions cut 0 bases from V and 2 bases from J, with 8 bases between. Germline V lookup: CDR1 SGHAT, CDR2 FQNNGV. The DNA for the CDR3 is TGTGCCAGCAGCTTAGACACAGCGCCCTACGAGCAGTACTTC. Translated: CASSLDTAPYEQYF.

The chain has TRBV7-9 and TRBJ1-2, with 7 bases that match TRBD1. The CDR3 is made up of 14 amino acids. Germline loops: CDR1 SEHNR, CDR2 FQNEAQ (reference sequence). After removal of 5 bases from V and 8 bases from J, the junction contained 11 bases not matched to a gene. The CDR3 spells CASSRGTDMEGYTF. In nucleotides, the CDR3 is TGTGCCAGCAGCCGCGGGACAGACATGGAGGGCTACACCTTC.

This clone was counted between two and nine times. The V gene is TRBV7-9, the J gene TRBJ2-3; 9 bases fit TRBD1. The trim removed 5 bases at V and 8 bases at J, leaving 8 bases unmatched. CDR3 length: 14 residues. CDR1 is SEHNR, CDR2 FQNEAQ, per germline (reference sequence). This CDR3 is CASSLQTGGVTQYF. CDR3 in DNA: TGTGCCAGCAGCCTTCAGACAGGGGGAGTTACGCAGTATTTT.

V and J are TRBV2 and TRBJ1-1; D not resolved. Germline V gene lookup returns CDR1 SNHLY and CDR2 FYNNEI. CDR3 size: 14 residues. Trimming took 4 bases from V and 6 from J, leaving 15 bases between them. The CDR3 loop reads CASSVLGLGAEAFF. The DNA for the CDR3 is TGTGCCAGCAGTGTTCTAGGGCTTGGCGCTGAAGCTTTCTTT.

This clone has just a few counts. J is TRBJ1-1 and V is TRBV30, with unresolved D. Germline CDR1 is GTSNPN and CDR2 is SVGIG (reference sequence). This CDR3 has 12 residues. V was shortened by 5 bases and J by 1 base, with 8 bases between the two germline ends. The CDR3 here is CAWGSQNTEAFF. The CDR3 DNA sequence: TGTGCCTGGGGAAGCCAGAACACTGAAGCTTTCTTT. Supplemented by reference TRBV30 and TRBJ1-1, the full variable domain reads SQTIHQWPATLVQPVGSPLSLECTVEGTSNPNLYWYRQAAGRGLQLLFYSVGIGQISSEVPQNLSASRPQDRQFILSSKKLLLSDSGFYLCAWGSQNTEAFFGQGTRLTVV.

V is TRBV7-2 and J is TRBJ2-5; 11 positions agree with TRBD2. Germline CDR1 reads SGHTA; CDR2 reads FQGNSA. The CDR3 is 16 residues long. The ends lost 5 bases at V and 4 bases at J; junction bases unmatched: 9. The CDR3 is CASSHSLAGVGETQYF. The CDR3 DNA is TGTGCCAGCAGCCATTCACTAGCGGGAGTAGGAGAGACCCAGTACTTC. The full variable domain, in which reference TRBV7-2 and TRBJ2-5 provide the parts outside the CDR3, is GAGVSQSPSNKVTEKGKDVELRCDPISGHTALYWYRQSLGQGLEFLIYFQGNSAPDKSGLPSDRFSAERTGGSVSTLTIQRTQQEDSAVYLCASSHSLAGVGETQYFGPGTRLLVL.

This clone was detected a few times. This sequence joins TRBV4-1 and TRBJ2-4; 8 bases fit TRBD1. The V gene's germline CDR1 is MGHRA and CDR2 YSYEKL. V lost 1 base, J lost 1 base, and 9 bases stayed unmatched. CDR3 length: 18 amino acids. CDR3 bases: TGCGCCAGCAGCCAAGGGGAAACCAGGGGGCGCGCCAAAAACATTCAGTACTTC. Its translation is CASSQGETRGRAKNIQYF.

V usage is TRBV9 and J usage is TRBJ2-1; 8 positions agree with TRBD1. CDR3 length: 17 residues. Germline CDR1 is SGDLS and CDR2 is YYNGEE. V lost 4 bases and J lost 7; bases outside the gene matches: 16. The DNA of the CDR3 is TGTGCCAGCAGCACCCTGGTCTTGTCAGGGGGCGGGAATGAGCAGTTCTTC. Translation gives CASSTLVLSGGGNEQFF.

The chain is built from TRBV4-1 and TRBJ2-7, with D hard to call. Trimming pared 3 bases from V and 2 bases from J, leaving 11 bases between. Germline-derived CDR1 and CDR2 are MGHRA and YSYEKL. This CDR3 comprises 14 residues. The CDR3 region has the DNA TGCGCCAGCAGCCAGGTACAGCAGGCCTACGAGCAGTACTTC. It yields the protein CASSQVQQAYEQYF.

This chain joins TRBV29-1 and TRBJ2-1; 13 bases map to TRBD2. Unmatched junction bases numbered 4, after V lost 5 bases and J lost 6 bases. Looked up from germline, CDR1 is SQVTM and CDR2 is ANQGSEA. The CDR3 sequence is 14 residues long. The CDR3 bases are TGCAGCGTTTATGGACTAGCGGGAGTCAATGAGCAGTTCTTC. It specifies CSVYGLAGVNEQFF.

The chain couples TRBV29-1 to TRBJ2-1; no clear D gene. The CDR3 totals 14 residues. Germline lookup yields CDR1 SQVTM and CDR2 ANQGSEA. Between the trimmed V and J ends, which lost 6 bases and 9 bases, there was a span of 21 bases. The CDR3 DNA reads TGCAGCGTCCACACCAGGTCCGGCCCAGGTGAGCAGTTCTTC. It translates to CSVHTRSGPGEQFF.

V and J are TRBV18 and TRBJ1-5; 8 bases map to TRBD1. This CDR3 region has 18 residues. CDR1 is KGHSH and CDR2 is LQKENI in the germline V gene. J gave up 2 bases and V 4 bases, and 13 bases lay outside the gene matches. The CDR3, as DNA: TGTGCCAGCTCACGGGCTCCGCGACAGGGGTTTGGCAATCAGCCCCAGCATTTT. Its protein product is CASSRAPRQGFGNQPQHF. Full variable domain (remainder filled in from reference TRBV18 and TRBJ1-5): NAGVMQNPRHLVRRRGQEARLRCSPMKGHSHVYWYRQLPEEGLKFMVYLQKENIIDESGMPKERFSAEFPKEGPSILRIQQVVRGDSAAYFCASSRAPRQGFGNQPQHFGDGTRLSIL.

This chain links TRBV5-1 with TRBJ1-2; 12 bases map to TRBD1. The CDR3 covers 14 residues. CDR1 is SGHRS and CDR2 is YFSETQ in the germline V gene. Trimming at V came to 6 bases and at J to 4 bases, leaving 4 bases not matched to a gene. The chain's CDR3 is CASTPGQGAYGYTF. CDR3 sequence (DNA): TGCGCCAGCACTCCGGGACAGGGGGCCTATGGCTACACCTTC.

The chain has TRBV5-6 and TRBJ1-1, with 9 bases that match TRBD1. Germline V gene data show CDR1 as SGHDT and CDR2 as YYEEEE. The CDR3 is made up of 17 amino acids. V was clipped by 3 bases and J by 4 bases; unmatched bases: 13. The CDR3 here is CASSSLTGGALGTEAFF. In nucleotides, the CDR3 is TGTGCCAGCAGCTCATTAACAGGGGGCGCGTTAGGCACTGAAGCTTTCTTT.

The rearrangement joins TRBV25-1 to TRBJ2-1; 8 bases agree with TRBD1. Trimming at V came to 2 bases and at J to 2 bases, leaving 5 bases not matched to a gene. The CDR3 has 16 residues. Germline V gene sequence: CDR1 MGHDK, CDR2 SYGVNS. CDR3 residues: CASSEGPGGAYNEQFF. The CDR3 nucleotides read TGTGCCAGCAGTGAAGGACCAGGGGGCGCCTACAATGAGCAGTTCTTC.

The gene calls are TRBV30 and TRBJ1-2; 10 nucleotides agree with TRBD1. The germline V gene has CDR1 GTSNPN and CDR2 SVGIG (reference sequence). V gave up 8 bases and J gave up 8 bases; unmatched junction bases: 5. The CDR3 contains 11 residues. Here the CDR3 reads CAAGTGVGYTF. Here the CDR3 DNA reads TGTGCCGCCGGGACAGGGGTAGGCTACACCTTC.

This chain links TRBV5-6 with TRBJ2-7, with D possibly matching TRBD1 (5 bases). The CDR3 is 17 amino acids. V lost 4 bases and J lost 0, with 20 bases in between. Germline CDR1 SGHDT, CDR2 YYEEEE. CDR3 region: CASSRLWAGPSSYEQYF. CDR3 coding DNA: TGTGCCAGCAGCCGACTTTGGGCAGGGCCCAGCTCCTACGAGCAGTACTTC. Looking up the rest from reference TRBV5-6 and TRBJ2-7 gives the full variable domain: DAGVTQSPTHLIKTRGQQVTLRCSPKSGHDTVSWYQQALGQGPQFIFQYYEEEERQRGNFPDRFSGHQFPNYSSELNVNALLLGDSALYLCASSRLWAGPSSYEQYFGPGTRLTVT.

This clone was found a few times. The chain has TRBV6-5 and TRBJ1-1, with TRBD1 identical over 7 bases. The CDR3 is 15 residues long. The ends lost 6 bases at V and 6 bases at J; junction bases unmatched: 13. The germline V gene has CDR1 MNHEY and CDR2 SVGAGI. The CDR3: CASRRQGAREPEAFF. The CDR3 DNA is TGTGCCAGCAGACGACAGGGTGCAAGGGAGCCTGAAGCTTTCTTT.

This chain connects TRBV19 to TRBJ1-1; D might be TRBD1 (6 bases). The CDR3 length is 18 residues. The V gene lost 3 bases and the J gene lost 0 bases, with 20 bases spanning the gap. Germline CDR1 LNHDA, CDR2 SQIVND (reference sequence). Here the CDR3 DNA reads TGTGCCAGTAGTATGAGGGGGATAAGTTCAAGGGTGAACACTGAAGCTTTCTTT. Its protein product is CASSMRGISSRVNTEAFF.

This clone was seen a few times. The DNA of the CDR3 is TGTGCCAGCAGCTTAGTTTCCGAGACAGAAGCTTTCTTT. Its protein is CASSLVSETEAFF. V is TRBV7-9 and J is TRBJ1-1; D remains ambiguous. This CDR3 spans 13 amino acids. The V end lost 1 base, the J end lost 8 bases, and 11 bases lay between the germline ends. Germline V gene sequence: CDR1 SEHNR, CDR2 FQNEAQ (reference sequence).

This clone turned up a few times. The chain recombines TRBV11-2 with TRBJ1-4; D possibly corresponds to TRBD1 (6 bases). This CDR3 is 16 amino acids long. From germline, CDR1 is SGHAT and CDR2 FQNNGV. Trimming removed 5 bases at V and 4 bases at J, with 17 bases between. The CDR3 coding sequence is TGTGCCAGCAGCGATACCCCGGGGGGCGGTAATGAAAAACTGTTTTTT. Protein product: CASSDTPGGGNEKLFF.